Shown below are 21 T cell receptor beta chains from a single sample sequenced in a study of beta chain features in type 1 diabetes. Isolated RNA was reverse transcribed in full, so expressed TCRB transcripts were sequenced. The data were produced by immunoSEQ multiplex PCR, yet TCRdb's version contains in-frame clones alone and is incomplete. The sample has some 270,000 clones, over 12% seen once. The sequencing input was naive CD4+ T cells from blood. Receptor source: a woman aged 40 to 50 in good health.

About this clone: Relative to the germline gene, one junction end is altered; a read error may explain this. The chain joins TRBV7-7 to TRBJ2-2; a possible D gene is TRBD2 (6 bases). This CDR3 has 16 residues. The germline V gene encodes CDR1 SSHAT and CDR2 FNYEAQ (reference sequence). CDR3 region: CASSLGPGLFTGELFF. CDR3 nucleotide sequence: TGTGCTAGCAGCTTAGGACCGGGACTCTTCACCGGGGAGCTGTTTTTT.

This clone came up a few times. The chain links TRBV18 to TRBJ2-7, with 9 bases fitting TRBD1. J lost 5 bases, V lost 4 bases, and 9 bases had no gene match. The germline V gene encodes CDR1 KGHSH and CDR2 LQKENI. This CDR3 is built from 15 residues. CDR3 in amino acids: CASSRPGQGVHEQYF. The DNA for the CDR3 is TGTGCCAGCTCACGACCGGGACAGGGAGTTCACGAGCAGTACTTC.

This clone has only a few counts. The chain is built from TRBV5-1 and TRBJ1-2; TRBD1 agrees at 8 bases. The CDR3 is 15 residues long. V was pared by 0 bases and J by 6 bases, with 7 bases of the junction left unmatched. From germline, CDR1 is SGHRS and CDR2 YFSETQ. The CDR3 region has the DNA TGCGCCAGCAGCTTGGCCGGGCAGGGGGCTGATGGCTACACCTTC. It codes for CASSLAGQGADGYTF. Looking up the rest from reference TRBV5-1 and TRBJ1-2 gives the full variable domain: KAGVTQTPRYLIKTRGQQVTLSCSPISGHRSVSWYQQTPGQGLQFLFEYFSETQRNKGNFPGRFSGRQFSNSRSEMNVSTLELGDSALYLCASSLAGQGADGYTFGSGTRLTVV.

The rearrangement uses TRBV10-2 and TRBJ2-1; TRBD2 matches at 8 bases. The CDR3 is made up of 16 amino acids. Germline assignment: CDR1 WSHSY and CDR2 SAAADI. J lost 6 bases, V lost 7 bases, and 14 bases had no gene match. The DNA for the CDR3 is TGCGCCAGCATTCAGGGACTAGGGGCTACAGGCAATGAGCAGTTCTTC. Translation: CASIQGLGATGNEQFF.

This chain uses TRBV5-1 with TRBJ2-3; TRBD2 is a possible D gene (7 bases). In germline, CDR1 is SGHRS, CDR2 YFSETQ. Trimming removed 2 bases at V and 2 bases at J, with 18 bases between. This CDR3 has 17 residues. CDR3 loop: CASSFSGVAGATDTQYF. The CDR3 DNA reads as TGCGCCAGCAGCTTCTCCGGGGTCGCGGGGGCCACAGATACGCAGTATTTT. Filled out from reference TRBV5-1 and TRBJ2-3, the complete variable domain reads KAGVTQTPRYLIKTRGQQVTLSCSPISGHRSVSWYQQTPGQGLQFLFEYFSETQRNKGNFPGRFSGRQFSNSRSEMNVSTLELGDSALYLCASSFSGVAGATDTQYFGPGTRLTVL.

The DNA for the CDR3 is TGCGCCAGCAGCTTTGGGAGGGAGCAGTACTTC. Its translation is CASSFGREQYF. The rearrangement uses TRBV5-1 and TRBJ2-7; TRBD2 is a possible D gene (6 bases). The CDR3 contains 11 residues. V was pared by 2 bases and J by 7 bases, with 7 bases between. CDR1 and CDR2 (germline): SGHRS, YFSETQ.

This chain connects TRBV4-1 to TRBJ1-6; D possibly corresponds to TRBD1 (5 bases). Trimming shortened V by 0 bases and J by 7 bases, and 10 bases separated the two germline ends. The CDR3 consists of 15 residues. CDR1 and CDR2 from the germline V gene are MGHRA and YSYEKL. In DNA, the CDR3 is TGCGCCAGCAGCCAAGACCAGCGGGGGAATTCACCCCTCCACTTT. It specifies CASSQDQRGNSPLHF.

The table lists this clone with a few counts. The V and J genes are TRBV5-4 and TRBJ2-7; 12 bases agree with TRBD1. Germline-derived CDR1 and CDR2 are SGHNT and YYREEE (reference sequence). The CDR3 is 15 amino acids. The V and J ends lost 4 bases and 4 bases, in that order; junction bases with no gene match: 6. Written as DNA, the CDR3 is TGTGCCAGCAGCGTTCCGGGACAGGGGGCTTACGAGCAGTACTTC. Translating gives CASSVPGQGAYEQYF.

This chain uses TRBV9 with TRBJ2-1; TRBD2 matches at 8 bases. V was clipped by 0 bases and J by 5 bases; unmatched bases: 4. The CDR3 spans 15 residues. CDR1 is SGDLS, CDR2 YYNGEE, per germline. The CDR3 is CASSVAGGPHNEQFF. The CDR3 nucleotides read TGTGCCAGCAGCGTAGCGGGGGGGCCTCACAATGAGCAGTTCTTC.

This chain connects TRBV7-2 to TRBJ2-5; D remains unclear. This CDR3 contains 14 residues. Trimming shortened V by 4 bases and J by 4 bases, and 13 bases separated the two germline ends. The germline gives CDR1 SGHTA, CDR2 FQGNSA. CDR3 amino acids: CASSSTGARETQYF. DNA of the CDR3: TGTGCCAGCAGCTCGACTGGAGCGAGAGAGACCCAGTACTTC.

With respect to this clone: The sample has other DNA sequences that encode this CDR3 too. The rearrangement joins TRBV9 to TRBJ2-7; TRBD1 agrees at 10 bases. Germline values: CDR1 SGDLS, CDR2 YYNGEE. The CDR3 sequence is 14 residues long. The trim removed 2 bases at V and 2 bases at J, leaving 1 base unmatched. CDR3 loop: CASSVGTGAYEQYF. The CDR3 nucleotides read TGTGCCAGCAGCGTGGGGACAGGGGCCTACGAGCAGTACTTC.

The CDR3 DNA reads TGTGCCAGCAGCGTAGCCGCGGGGGTGCCTAATGAAAAACTGTTTTTT. The encoded protein is CASSVAAGVPNEKLFF. V usage is TRBV9 and J usage is TRBJ1-4; tentative D call: TRBD1 (5 bases). Trimming took 0 bases from V and 3 from J, leaving 12 bases between them. Germline CDR1 reads SGDLS; CDR2 reads YYNGEE. The CDR3 covers 16 residues.

The chain combines TRBV5-6 with TRBJ1-5; weak D call: TRBD1 (6 bases). Germline values: CDR1 SGHDT, CDR2 YYEEEE. The CDR3 spans 15 residues. Trimming stripped 1 base from V and 3 bases from J, with 11 bases between. The CDR3 reads CASSLLDRPNQPQHF. CDR3 coding DNA: TGTGCCAGCAGCTTGCTGGACAGACCCAATCAGCCCCAGCATTTT.

The J gene is TRBJ2-6, the V gene TRBV15; D remains ambiguous. CDR1 and CDR2 (germline): LNHNV, YYDKDF (reference sequence). The CDR3 has 12 residues. Trimming stripped 4 bases from V and 13 bases from J, with 11 bases between. The CDR3 DNA sequence: TGTGCCACCAGCAATGTGGAGACGGTCCTGACTTTC. Its protein product is CATSNVETVLTF.

The chain recombines TRBV5-1 with TRBJ2-3; TRBD1 aligns across 7 bases. The CDR3 spans 15 residues. CDR1 is SGHRS and CDR2 is YFSETQ in the germline V gene. After removal of 7 bases from V and 6 bases from J, the junction contained 14 bases not matched to a gene. CDR3 residues: CASATFSTGTDTQYF. The CDR3 DNA follows: TGCGCCAGCGCCACCTTCTCGACAGGGACCGATACGCAGTATTTT.

This clone was seen only a few times. This chain links TRBV6-5 with TRBJ2-7; D is uncertain. Germline V gene sequence: CDR1 MNHEY, CDR2 SVGAGI. V was clipped by 5 bases and J by 2 bases, with 10 bases between them. The CDR3 is made up of 13 amino acids. The CDR3 coding sequence is TGTGCCAGCAGTAACCGACGGGCCTACGAGCAGTACTTC. This sequence encodes CASSNRRAYEQYF.

In its sample, this clone was seen a few times. This chain connects TRBV9 to TRBJ1-2, with 11 bases fitting TRBD1. Trimming took 3 bases from V and 7 from J; bases not matched to a gene: 8. The CDR3 runs 15 residues. Germline loops: CDR1 SGDLS, CDR2 YYNGEE. For the CDR3, the DNA is TGTGCCAGCAGCGGGGAAGGACAGGGGGCTGGTGGCTACACCTTC. Translation: CASSGEGQGAGGYTF.

In DNA, the CDR3 is TGCGCCAGCAGCTTGGCCGGGACAGGGAGCGCCTACGAGCAGTACTTC. Amino acid sequence: CASSLAGTGSAYEQYF. The chain has TRBV5-1 and TRBJ2-7, with 9 bases matching TRBD1. The germline CDR1 and CDR2 sequences are SGHRS and YFSETQ. With V trimmed by 0 bases and J by 2 bases, 6 bases remained unmatched. This CDR3 has 16 residues. The variable domain in full, with the rest retrieved from reference TRBV5-1 and TRBJ2-7, is KAGVTQTPRYLIKTRGQQVTLSCSPISGHRSVSWYQQTPGQGLQFLFEYFSETQRNKGNFPGRFSGRQFSNSRSEMNVSTLELGDSALYLCASSLAGTGSAYEQYFGPGTRLTVT.

The V call is TRBV2, the J call TRBJ1-5; TRBD1 matches at 7 bases. J lost 3 bases, V lost 2 bases, and 13 bases had no gene match. Germline-derived CDR1 and CDR2 are SNHLY and FYNNEI. This CDR3 spans 18 amino acids. The CDR3 loop reads CASSEFIMTGKINQPQHF. The DNA of the CDR3 is TGTGCCAGCAGTGAATTTATAATGACAGGGAAGATCAATCAGCCCCAGCATTTT.

The chain has TRBV11-2 and TRBJ1-3; the D is unclear. This CDR3 region has 13 residues. Trimming removed 4 bases from V and 0 bases from J, with 4 bases in between. Germline CDR1 SGHAT, CDR2 FQNNGV. The CDR3 protein is CASSSFSGNTIYF. Here the CDR3 DNA reads TGTGCCAGCAGCTCCTTCTCTGGAAACACCATATATTTT.

The chain is built from TRBV5-1 and TRBJ2-2, with D perhaps matching TRBD1 (6 bases). Between the trimmed V and J ends, which lost 0 bases and 8 bases, there was a span of 11 bases. Germline loops: CDR1 SGHRS, CDR2 YFSETQ. The CDR3 contains 14 residues. CDR3 protein: CASSLDRVTGELFF. The CDR3 nucleotides read TGCGCCAGCAGCTTGGACAGGGTGACAGGGGAGCTGTTTTTT.